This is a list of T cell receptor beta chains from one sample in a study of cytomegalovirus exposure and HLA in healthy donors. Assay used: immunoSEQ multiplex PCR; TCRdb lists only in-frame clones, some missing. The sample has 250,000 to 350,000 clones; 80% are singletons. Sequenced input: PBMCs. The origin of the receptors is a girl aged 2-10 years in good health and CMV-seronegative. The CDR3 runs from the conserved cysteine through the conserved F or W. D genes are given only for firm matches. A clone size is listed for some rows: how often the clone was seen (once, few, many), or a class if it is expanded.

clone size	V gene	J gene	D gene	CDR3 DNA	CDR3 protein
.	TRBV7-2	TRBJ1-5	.	TGTGCCAGCAGCTTAGCGAGCCAGGGAAATCAGCCCCAGCATTTT	CASSLASQGNQPQHF
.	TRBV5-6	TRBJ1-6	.	TGTGCCAGCAGCTTGAAGTCAGGATGGGCTTATAATTCACCCCTCCACTTT	CASSLKSGWAYNSPLHF
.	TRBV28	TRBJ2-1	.	TGTGCCAGCAGTTCCCCAGCGGTGCCCTACAATGAGCAGTTCTTC	CASSSPAVPYNEQFF
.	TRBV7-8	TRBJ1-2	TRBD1	TGTGCCAGCAGCCAAGCGCCGGGACAGATTAACTATGGCTACACCTTC	CASSQAPGQINYGYTF
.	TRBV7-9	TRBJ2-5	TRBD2	TGTGCCAGCAGCCCCCCCTGGACTAGCGGAAATCTAGAGACCCAGTACTTC	CASSPPWTSGNLETQYF
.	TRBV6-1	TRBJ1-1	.	TGTGCCAGCAGTGAGATTACAGGCTCGAACACTGAAGCTTTCTTT	CASSEITGSNTEAFF
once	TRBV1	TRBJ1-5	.	TGCACCAGCAGCCAACAGGGCAATCAGCCCCAGCATTTT	CTSSQQGNQPQHF
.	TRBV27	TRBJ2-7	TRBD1	TGTGCCAGCAGTCAGGGACAGGGAAGCTCCTACGAGCAGTACTTC	CASSQGQGSSYEQYF
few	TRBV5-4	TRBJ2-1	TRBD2	TGTGCCAGCAGCACTAACTATGGCGGGGGGGGGTACAATGAGCAGTTCTTC	CASSTNYGGGGYNEQFF
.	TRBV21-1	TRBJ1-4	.	TGTGCCAACCCGACAGGGGATGGGGAAAAACTGTTTTTT	CANPTGDGEKLFF
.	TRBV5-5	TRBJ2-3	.	TGTGCCAGCAGCTTATGGAGCCTCAGGGCAGATACGCAGTATTTT	CASSLWSLRADTQYF
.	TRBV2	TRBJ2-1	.	TGTGCCAGCAGTGGGAGCGCTGGGGGCAATGAGCAGTTCTTC	CASSGSAGGNEQFF
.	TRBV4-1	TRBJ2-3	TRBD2	TGCGCCAGCAGCCAGGGGACTAGCGGGCCGCCTAGCACAGATACGCAGTATTTT	CASSQGTSGPPSTDTQYF
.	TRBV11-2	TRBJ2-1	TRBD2	TGTGCCAGCAGCTTAAGTATGCTAGCGGCCTACAATGAGCAGTTCTTC	CASSLSMLAAYNEQFF
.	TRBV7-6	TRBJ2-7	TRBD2	TGTGCCAGCAGCTTAGACGTCCTAGCGGGCGACGAGCAGTACTTC	CASSLDVLAGDEQYF
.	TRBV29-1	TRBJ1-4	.	TGCAGCGTTGAGGAGGGAAATGAAAAACTGTTTTTT	CSVEEGNEKLFF
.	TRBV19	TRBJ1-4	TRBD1	TGTGCCACCGGACAGGGGGCTGTGGAAAAACTGTTTTTT	CATGQGAVEKLFF
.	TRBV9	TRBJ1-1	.	TGTGCCAGCAGCGTAGTTGGGGGTAGGGGGACTGAAGCTTTCTTT	CASSVVGGRGTEAFF
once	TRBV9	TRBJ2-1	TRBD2	TGTGCCAGCAGCGGACACCTAGCGGGAGTTGATAATGAGCAGTTCTTC	CASSGHLAGVDNEQFF
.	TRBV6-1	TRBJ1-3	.	TGTGCCAGCAGTGATACAGGGAAGACTGGAAACACCATATATTTT	CASSDTGKTGNTIYF
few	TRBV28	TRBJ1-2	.	TGTGCCAGCAGTTCCTCAATTTTACAGGGCGAGGCTAACTATGGCTACACCTTC	CASSSSILQGEANYGYTF
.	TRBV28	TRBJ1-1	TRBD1	TGTGCCAGCAGAATCAGACCGGGACAGGGAGTTTTATCCGCTTTCTTT	CASRIRPGQGVLSAFF
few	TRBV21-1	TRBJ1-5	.	TGTGCCAGACCGGGACAGGCAAATCAGCCCCAGCATTTT	CARPGQANQPQHF
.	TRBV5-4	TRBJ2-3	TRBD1	TGTGCCAGCAGCCAGCTCGGGACAGACGTAAATACGCAGTATTTT	CASSQLGTDVNTQYF
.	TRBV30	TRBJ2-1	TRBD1	TGTGCCTGGAGCCCGGGACAGACCCTAAATGAGCAGTTCTTC	CAWSPGQTLNEQFF
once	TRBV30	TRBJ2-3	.	TGTGCCTGGAGTGTAGCGCGTGCGCAGTATTTT	CAWSVARAQYF
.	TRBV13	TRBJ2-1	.	TGTGCCAGCAGCTTAGGAGGGGGACGCAAGCAACAGTTCTTC	CASSLGGGRKQQFF
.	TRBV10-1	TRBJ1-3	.	TGCGCCAGCAGTGAGTCGCCGGACGGGAGCTCTGGAAACACCATATATTTT	CASSESPDGSSGNTIYF
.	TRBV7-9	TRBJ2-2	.	TGTGCCAGCAGCCCCGGAGGATTTACGAACACCGGGGAGCTGTTTTTT	CASSPGGFTNTGELFF
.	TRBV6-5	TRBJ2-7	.	TGTGCCAGCAGTTACCGTGACAGGTCCTACGAGCAGTACTTC	CASSYRDRSYEQYF
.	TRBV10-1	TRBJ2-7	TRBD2	TGCGCCAGCAGTGACATTTCTAGCGGGATATACGAGCAGTACTTC	CASSDISSGIYEQYF
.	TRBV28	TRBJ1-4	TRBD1	TGTGCCAGCAGCTCAGGGGGATCTAATGAAAAACTGTTTTTT	CASSSGGSNEKLFF
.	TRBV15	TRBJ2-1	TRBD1	TGTGCCACCAGCAGAGTAGTGGGACAGGGAAATGAGCAGTTCTTC	CATSRVVGQGNEQFF
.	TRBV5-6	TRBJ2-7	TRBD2	TGTGCCAGCAGCAATACCGGGACTATATACGAGCAGTACTTC	CASSNTGTIYEQYF
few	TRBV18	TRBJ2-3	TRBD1	TGTGCCAGCTCGACGAGACAGGGGAGCACAGATACGCAGTATTTT	CASSTRQGSTDTQYF
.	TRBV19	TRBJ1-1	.	TGTGCCAGTAGTAGCCCCGGGACTAACCTTATTAGTCTGAACACTGAAGCTTTCTTT	CASSSPGTNLISLNTEAFF
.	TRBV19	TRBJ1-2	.	TGTGCCAGTAGTAGGAGTACAGGGTATGGCTACACCTTC	CASSRSTGYGYTF
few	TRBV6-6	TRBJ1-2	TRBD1	TGTGCCAGCAGTTCTCCAGACAGGGAGTATGGCTACACCTTC	CASSSPDREYGYTF
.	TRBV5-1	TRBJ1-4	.	TGCGCCAGCAGCTTACAGGCCGCAACTAATGAAAAACTGTTTTTT	CASSLQAATNEKLFF
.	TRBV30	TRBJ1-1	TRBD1	TGTGCCTGGAGGGACAGGGGGTTGACTGAAGCTTTCTTT	CAWRDRGLTEAFF
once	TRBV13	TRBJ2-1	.	TGTGCCAGCAGCTCCGGGAACAATGAGCAGTTCTTC	CASSSGNNEQFF
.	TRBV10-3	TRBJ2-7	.	TGTGCCATCAGTCGGACAGCAGAGTCTTACGAGCAGTACTTC	CAISRTAESYEQYF
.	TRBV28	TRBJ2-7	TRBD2	TGTGCCAGCAGTTCCCCTCTGGCTAGCGGAACCTACGAGCAGTACTTC	CASSSPLASGTYEQYF
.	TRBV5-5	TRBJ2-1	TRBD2	TGTGCCAGCACCCCCCTAGCGGGGGGGCACAGTGAGCAGTTCTTC	CASTPLAGGHSEQFF
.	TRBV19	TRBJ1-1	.	TGTGCCAGTAAGACTAGTTCGGGTTCCGGTTTCTTGGCTTTCTTT	CASKTSSGSGFLAFF
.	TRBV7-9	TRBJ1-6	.	TGTGCCAGCAGCCATGGAGGGGTGAATTCACCCCTCCACTTT	CASSHGGVNSPLHF
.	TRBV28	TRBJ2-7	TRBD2	TGTGCCAGCAGTTTCAAGCGGGGATCCTACGAGCAGTACTTC	CASSFKRGSYEQYF
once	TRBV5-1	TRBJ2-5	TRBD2	TGCGCCAGCAGCTCCGGACTAGCGGGGTACCAAGAGACCCAGTACTTC	CASSSGLAGYQETQYF
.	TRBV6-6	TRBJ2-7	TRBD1	TGTGCCAGCAGTCCGGGGACAGCCGGATCCTACGAGCAGTACTTC	CASSPGTAGSYEQYF
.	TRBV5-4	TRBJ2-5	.	TGTGCCAGCAGCTTGTTAAAAGAGACCCAGTACTTC	CASSLLKETQYF
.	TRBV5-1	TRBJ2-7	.	TGCGCCAGCAGCTTGCGGTTCAGGAACGAATACGAGCAGTACTTC	CASSLRFRNEYEQYF